The entry below gives a single TCR beta chain sequence along with its context. This receptor's antigen is unknown. Per-base qualities were not stored, and no clone one base away is much larger. The collaborating institutions used their own protocols to collect whole blood in K2EDTA tubes. For TCRbeta analysis, collaborators shipped samples in one of three forms: frozen whole blood, isolated PBMCs, or DNA extracted from either of those sample types. CDR1 and CDR2 are read off the germline V gene (reference sequence) as LNHDA and SQIVND. Relative to germline, V is missing 9 bases and J is missing 3 bases, with 26 bases of the junction outside any gene match. The CDR3 numbers 20 residues from cysteine through phenylalanine. Of all the DNA, just the CDR3 is kept, 60 bases in frame from base 1. TCRbeta CDR3 regions were amplified from genomic DNA by means of the immunoSEQ Assay, a bias-controlled multiplex PCR. The authors' pipeline ran thus. Nucleated cell counts per sample were estimated from amplification of reference gene primers within the assay. To quantify the absolute abundance of each unique TCRbeta CDR3 rearrangement, sequence reads were collapsed and filtered. For each sample, productive Simpson clonality was calculated as the square root of Simpson's diversity index over productive rearrangements. In TCRdb, the immuneACCESS table is reduced to in-frame sequences with V and J assigned. These tables do not hold every clone; where another copy was compared, an unresolved V gene accounts for under half, and the others remain unexplained. V, J and clone size are taken as reported in that table, and D and trimming were inferred from the DNA itself. The sample table records under 250,000 clones; approximately 86% of these occur just once. The ten largest make up about 7.6% of the sample.

The source of the sample is a study of blood T cell repertoires in COVID-19 (dated by TCRdb to about 2020). Regarding the complete study: Samples from collaborators originated in the United States, Italy and Spain and spanned both the acute and convalescent phases of COVID-19. The material from the prospective study consisted of cDNA or gDNA derived from T cells, B-cell-depleted T cells, or PBMCs. The repertoires were released in a freely available public database intended as a resource for research on the immune response to SARS-CoV-2. Where HLA class I and class II types were available, the types were taken from metadata supplied by the sample provider, not from assay-based typing. Sample metadata almost always included a de-identified subject ID, COVID-19 status, age in years and sex. Deeply sampled blood TCRbeta repertoires from subjects exposed to, actively infected with, or recovered from COVID-19 were included in the dataset. Samples were obtained from the ongoing ImmuneRACE study (first 160 participants) and from some 1,300 subjects provided by 6 global collaborators. Results the study describes overall, beyond this receptor: How much clinical and demographic metadata was included differed by source and by participant, and the metadata was provided uncurated.

The sequenced material came from peripheral blood. The chain employs TRBV19 and TRBJ2-5; 9 bases in the junction line up with TRBD2. This TCR came from a woman aged 65 to 85 with active or convalescent COVID-19. The nucleotides read TGTGCCAGCTCTACCCACCTCTCCTTCGGACTAGCGAAATCAGAAGAGACCCAGTACTTC. Translated, it gives CASSTHLSFGLAKSEETQYF.